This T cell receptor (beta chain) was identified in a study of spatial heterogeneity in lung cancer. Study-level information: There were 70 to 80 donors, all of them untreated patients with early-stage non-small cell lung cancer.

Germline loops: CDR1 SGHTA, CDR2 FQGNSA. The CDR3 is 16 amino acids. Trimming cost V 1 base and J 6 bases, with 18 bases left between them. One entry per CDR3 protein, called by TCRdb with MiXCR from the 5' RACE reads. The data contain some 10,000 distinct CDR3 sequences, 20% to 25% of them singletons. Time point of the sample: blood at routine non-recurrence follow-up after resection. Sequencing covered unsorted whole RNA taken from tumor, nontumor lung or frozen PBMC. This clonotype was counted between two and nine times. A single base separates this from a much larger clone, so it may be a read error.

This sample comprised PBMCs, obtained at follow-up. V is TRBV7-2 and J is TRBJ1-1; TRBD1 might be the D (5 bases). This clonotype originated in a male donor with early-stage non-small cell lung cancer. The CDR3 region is CASSLVGPVVGAEAFF. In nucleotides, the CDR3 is TGTGCCAGCAGCTTAGTCGGCCCCGTTGTGGGGGCTGAAGCTTTCTTT.